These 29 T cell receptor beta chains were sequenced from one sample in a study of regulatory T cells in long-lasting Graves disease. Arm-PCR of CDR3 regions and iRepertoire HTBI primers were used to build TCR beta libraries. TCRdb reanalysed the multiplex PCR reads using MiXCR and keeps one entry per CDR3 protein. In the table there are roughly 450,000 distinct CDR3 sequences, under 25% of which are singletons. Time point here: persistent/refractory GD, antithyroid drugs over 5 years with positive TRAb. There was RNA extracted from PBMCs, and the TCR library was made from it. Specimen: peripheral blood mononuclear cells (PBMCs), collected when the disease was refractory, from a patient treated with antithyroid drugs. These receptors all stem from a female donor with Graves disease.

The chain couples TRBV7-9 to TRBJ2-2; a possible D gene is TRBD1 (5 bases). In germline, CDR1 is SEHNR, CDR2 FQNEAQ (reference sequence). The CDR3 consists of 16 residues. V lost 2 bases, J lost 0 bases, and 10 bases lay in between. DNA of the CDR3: TGTGCCAGCAGCTTAAGAAGGGGCTCGAACACCGGGGAGCTGTTTTTT. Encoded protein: CASSLRRGSNTGELFF.

The CDR3 DNA sequence: TGTGCCAGCAGCTTGTGGCTAGATGAGACCCAGTACTTC. Translated, it gives CASSLWLDETQYF. The chain links TRBV5-6 to TRBJ2-5; D uncertain. Germline-derived CDR1 and CDR2 are SGHDT and YYEEEE. CDR3 size: 13 residues. Trimming took 1 base from V and 5 from J, leaving 9 bases between them.

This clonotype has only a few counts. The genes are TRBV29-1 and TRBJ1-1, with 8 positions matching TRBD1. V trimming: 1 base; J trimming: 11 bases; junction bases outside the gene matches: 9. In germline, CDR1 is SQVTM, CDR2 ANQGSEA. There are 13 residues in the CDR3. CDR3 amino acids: CSVEAPGQADAFF. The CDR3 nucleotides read TGCAGCGTTGAAGCCCCGGGACAGGCGGATGCTTTCTTT.

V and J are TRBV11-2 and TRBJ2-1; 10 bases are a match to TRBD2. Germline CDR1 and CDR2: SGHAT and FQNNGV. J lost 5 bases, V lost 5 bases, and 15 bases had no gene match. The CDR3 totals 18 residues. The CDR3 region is CASSTRFPLAGANNEQFF. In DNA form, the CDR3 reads TGTGCCAGCAGCACCCGTTTCCCCCTAGCGGGAGCTAACAATGAGCAGTTCTTC. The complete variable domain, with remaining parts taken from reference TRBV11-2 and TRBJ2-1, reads EAGVAQSPRYKIIEKRQSVAFWCNPISGHATLYWYQQILGQGPKLLIQFQNNGVVDDSQLPKDRFSAERLKGVDSTLKIQPAKLEDSAVYLCASSTRFPLAGANNEQFFGPGTRLTVL.

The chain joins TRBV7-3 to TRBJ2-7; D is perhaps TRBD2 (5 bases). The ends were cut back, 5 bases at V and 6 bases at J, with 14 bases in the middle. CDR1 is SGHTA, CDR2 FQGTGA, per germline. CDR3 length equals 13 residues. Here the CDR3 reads CASSEGPFGEQYF. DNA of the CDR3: TGTGCCAGCAGCGAGGGCCCCTTCGGCGAGCAGTACTTC.

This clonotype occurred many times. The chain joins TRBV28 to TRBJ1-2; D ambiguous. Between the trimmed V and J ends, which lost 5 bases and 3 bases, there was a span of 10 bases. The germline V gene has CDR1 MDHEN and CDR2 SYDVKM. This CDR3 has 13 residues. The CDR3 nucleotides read TGTGCCAGCAGTCCTTATGGGGACTATGGCTACACCTTC. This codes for CASSPYGDYGYTF.

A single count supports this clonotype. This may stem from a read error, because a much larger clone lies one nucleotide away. The CDR3 nucleotides are TGTGCCGGCACGCGACTAGCGGACTACGAGCAGTACTTC. Translating gives CAGTRLADYEQYF. The V gene is TRBV6-1, the J gene TRBJ2-7, with 9 bases lining up with TRBD2. The junction had 8 bases not matched to a gene; V was cut back by 11 bases and J by 3 bases. The CDR3 is made up of 13 amino acids. Germline V CDR1 and CDR2: MNHNS, SASEGT.

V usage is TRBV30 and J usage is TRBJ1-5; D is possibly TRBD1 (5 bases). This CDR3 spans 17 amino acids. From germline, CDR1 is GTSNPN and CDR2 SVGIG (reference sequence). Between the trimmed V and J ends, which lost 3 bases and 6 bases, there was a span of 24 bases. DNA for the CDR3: TGTGCCTGGAGACCTCAGAACAGTCAAGGGGTAATTCAGCCCCAGCATTTT. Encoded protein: CAWRPQNSQGVIQPQHF.

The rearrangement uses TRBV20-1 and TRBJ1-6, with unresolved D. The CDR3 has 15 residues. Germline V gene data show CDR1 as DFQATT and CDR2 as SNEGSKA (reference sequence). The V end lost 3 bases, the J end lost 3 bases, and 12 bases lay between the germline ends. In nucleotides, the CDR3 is TGCAGTGCTAGGGGAGGAGCAGTCTATAATTCACCCCTCCACTTT. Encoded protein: CSARGGAVYNSPLHF.

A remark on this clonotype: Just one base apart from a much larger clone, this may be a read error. Here the CDR3 reads CASGTAPGHTIFNTEAFF. CDR3 in DNA: TGTGCCAGCGGCACAGCTCCGGGACATACGATATTTAACACTGAAGCTTTCTTT. This chain connects TRBV6-2 or TRBV6-3 to TRBJ1-1; tentatively, D is TRBD1 (6 bases). The germline CDR1 and CDR2 sequences are MNHEY and SVGEGT. The germline V and J ends were trimmed by 8 bases and 2 bases, with 27 bases remaining between them. This CDR3 is 18 amino acids long.

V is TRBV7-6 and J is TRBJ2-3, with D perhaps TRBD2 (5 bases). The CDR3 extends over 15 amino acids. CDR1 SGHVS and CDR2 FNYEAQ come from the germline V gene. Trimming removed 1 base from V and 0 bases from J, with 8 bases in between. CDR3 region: CASSLVGGSTDTQYF. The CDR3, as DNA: TGTGCCAGCAGCTTAGTGGGCGGGAGCACAGATACGCAGTATTTT.

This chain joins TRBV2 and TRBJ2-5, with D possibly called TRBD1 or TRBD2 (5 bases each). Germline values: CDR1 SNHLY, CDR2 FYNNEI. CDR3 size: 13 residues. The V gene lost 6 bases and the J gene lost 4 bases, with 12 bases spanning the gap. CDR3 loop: CASRDSGRETQYF. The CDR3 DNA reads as TGTGCCAGCAGGGATTCGGGACGAGAGACCCAGTACTTC. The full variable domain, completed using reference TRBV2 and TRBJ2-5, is EPEVTQTPSHQVTQMGQEVILRCVPISNHLYFYWYRQILGQKVEFLVSFYNNEISEKSEIFDDQFSVERPDGSNFTLKIRSTKLEDSAMYFCASRDSGRETQYFGPGTRLLVL.

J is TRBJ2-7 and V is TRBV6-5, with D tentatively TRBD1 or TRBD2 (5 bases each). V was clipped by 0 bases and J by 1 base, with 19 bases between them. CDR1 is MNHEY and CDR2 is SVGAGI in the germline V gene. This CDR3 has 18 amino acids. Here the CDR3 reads CASSYSWTPKGRSYEQYF. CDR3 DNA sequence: TGTGCCAGCAGTTACTCGTGGACCCCGAAGGGGAGATCCTACGAGCAGTACTTC.

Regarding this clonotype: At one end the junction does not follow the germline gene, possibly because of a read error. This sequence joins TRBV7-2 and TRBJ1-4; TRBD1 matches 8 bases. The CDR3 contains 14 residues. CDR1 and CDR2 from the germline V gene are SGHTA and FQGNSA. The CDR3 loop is CASRRTGLDEKLVF. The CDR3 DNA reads TGTGCCAGCAGAAGGACAGGGCTGGATGAAAAACTGGTTTTT.

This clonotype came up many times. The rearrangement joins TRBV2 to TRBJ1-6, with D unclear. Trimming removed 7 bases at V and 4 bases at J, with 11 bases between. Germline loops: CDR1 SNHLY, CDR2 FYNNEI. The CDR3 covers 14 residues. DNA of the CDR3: TGTGCCAGCAAGTGGACGGAATATAATTCACCCCTCCACTTT. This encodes CASKWTEYNSPLHF.

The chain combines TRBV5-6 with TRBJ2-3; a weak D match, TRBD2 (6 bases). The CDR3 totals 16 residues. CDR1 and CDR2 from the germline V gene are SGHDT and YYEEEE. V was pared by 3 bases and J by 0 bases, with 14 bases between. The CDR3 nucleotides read TGTGCCAGCAGCTCGTTGGCGGGGCCTAGCACAGATACGCAGTATTTT. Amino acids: CASSSLAGPSTDTQYF.

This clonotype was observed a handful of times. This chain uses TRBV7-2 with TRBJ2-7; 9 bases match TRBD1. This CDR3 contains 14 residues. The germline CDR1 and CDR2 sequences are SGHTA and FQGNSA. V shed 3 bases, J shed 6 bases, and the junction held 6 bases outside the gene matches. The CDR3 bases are TGTGCCAGCAGCTTCGGGACAGGGAAAGGCGAGCAGTACTTC. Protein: CASSFGTGKGEQYF.

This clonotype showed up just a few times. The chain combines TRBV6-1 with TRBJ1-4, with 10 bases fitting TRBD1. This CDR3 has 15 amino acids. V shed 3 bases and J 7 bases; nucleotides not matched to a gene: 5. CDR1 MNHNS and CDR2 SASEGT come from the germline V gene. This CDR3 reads CASSDRQGAGEKLFF. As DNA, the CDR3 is TGTGCCAGCAGTGACCGACAGGGGGCTGGTGAAAAACTGTTTTTT.

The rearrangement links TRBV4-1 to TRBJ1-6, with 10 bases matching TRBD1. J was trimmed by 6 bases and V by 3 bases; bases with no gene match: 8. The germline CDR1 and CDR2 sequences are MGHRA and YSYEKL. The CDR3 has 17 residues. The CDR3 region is CASSHNTGTGVNSPLHF. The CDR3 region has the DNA TGCGCCAGCAGCCACAACACCGGGACAGGGGTTAATTCACCCCTCCACTTT.

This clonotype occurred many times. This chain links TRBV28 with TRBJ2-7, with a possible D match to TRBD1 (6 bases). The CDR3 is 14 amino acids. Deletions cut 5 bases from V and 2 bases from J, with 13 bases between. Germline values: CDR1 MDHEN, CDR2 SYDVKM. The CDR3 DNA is TGTGCCAGCAGTGCTGGACAGTCCCCCTACGAGCAGTACTTC. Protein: CASSAGQSPYEQYF.

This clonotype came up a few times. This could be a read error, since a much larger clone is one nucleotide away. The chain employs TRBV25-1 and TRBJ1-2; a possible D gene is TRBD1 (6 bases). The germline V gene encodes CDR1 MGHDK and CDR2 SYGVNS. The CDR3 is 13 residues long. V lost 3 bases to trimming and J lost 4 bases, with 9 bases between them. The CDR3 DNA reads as TGTGCCAGCAGTGATGGGACATCCTATGGCTACACCTTC. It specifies CASSDGTSYGYTF.

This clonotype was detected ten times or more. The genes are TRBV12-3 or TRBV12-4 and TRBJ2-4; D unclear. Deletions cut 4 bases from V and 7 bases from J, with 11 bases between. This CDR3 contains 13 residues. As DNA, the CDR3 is TGTGCCAGCAGTTCCGCAGTCGGGAACATTCAGTACTTC. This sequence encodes CASSSAVGNIQYF.

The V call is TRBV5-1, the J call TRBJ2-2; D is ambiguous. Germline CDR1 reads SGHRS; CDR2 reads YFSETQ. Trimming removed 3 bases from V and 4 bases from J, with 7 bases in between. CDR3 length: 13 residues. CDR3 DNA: TGCGCCAGCAGCTCAACTCCCACCGGGGAGCTGTTTTTT. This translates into CASSSTPTGELFF.

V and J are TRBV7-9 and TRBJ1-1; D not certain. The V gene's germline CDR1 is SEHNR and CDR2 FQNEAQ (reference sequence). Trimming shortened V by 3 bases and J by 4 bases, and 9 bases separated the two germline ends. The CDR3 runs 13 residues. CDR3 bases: TGTGCCAGCAGCTTCTCTGAGGGCACTGAAGCTTTCTTT. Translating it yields CASSFSEGTEAFF.

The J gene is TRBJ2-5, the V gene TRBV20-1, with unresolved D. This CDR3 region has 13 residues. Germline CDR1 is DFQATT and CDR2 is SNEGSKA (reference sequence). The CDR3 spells CRGLHFRQETQYF. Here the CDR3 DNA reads TGCAGAGGGCTTCATTTTAGGCAAGAGACCCAGTACTTC.

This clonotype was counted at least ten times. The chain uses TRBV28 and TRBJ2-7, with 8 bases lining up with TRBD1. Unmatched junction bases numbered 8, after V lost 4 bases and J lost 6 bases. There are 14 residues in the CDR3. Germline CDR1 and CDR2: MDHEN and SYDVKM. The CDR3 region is CASSSGTGPSEQYF. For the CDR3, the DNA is TGTGCCAGCAGTTCGGGGACAGGCCCCTCCGAGCAGTACTTC.

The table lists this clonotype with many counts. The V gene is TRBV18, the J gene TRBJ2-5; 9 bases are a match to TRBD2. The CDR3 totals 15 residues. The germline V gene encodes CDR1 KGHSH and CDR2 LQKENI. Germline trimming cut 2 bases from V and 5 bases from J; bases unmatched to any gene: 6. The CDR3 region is CASSPGSGRLETQYF. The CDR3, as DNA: TGTGCCAGCTCACCAGGGAGCGGGAGGCTGGAGACCCAGTACTTC.

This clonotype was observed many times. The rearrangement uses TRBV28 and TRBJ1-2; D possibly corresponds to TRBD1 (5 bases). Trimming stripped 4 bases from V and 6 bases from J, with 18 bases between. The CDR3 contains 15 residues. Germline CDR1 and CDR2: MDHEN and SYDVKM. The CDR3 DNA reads TGTGCCAGCAGTTCCTCAGGGAGAGAAGGTCATGGCTACACCTTC. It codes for CASSSSGREGHGYTF.

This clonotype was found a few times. CDR3 residues: CASDPGGGGTQYF. CDR3 sequence (DNA): TGTGCCAGCGATCCGGGAGGCGGTGGGACCCAGTACTTC. The rearrangement uses TRBV7-9 and TRBJ2-5, with 7 positions matching TRBD2. The CDR3 length is 13 residues. The trim removed 8 bases at V and 7 bases at J, leaving 10 bases unmatched. The germline V gene has CDR1 SEHNR and CDR2 FQNEAQ (reference sequence).